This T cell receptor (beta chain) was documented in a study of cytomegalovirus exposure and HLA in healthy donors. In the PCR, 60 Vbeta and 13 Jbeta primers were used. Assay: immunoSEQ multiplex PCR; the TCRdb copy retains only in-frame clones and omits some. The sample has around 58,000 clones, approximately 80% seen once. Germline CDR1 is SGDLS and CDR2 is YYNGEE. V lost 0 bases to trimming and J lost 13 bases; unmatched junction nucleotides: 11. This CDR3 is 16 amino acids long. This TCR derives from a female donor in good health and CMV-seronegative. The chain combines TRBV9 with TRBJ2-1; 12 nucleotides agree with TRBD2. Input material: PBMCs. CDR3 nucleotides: TGTGCCAGCAGCGTAGTCAGGACTAGCGGGGCGGCCCCCCAGTTCTTC. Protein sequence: CASSVVRTSGAAPQFF.